This TCR beta chain appears in the sequencing data of a study of blood T cell repertoires in COVID-19. The wider study: PBMCs, B-cell-depleted T cells, or T cells were the source of the cDNA or gDNA that made up the material.

Original analysis: Researchers report that nucleated cell counts were estimated from reference gene primer amplification. Some clones are missing from TCRdb's copy, which holds only in-frame ones; the method was immunoSEQ multiplex PCR. The D gene and trimming were derived from the DNA, and the V and J assignments and clone size from that table. The data show approximately 250,000 clones, around nine tenths seen once. Sequencing was carried out using peripheral blood. The TCR sequence derives from a middle-aged man with active or convalescent COVID-19.

The CDR3 reads CASSFRPPGGPGETQYF. DNA of the CDR3: TGTGCCAGCAGCTTCCGGCCCCCGGGAGGGCCGGGAGAGACCCAGTACTTC. The rearrangement joins TRBV11-3 to TRBJ2-5; 8 bases line up with TRBD2. The CDR3 has 17 amino acids. V lost 3 bases, J lost 4 bases, and 13 bases stayed unmatched. The germline gives CDR1 SGHNT, CDR2 YENEEA. The full variable domain, with the rest looked up from reference TRBV11-3 and TRBJ2-5, is EAGVVQSPRYKIIEKKQPVAFWCNPISGHNTLYWYLQNLGQGPELLIRYENEEAVDDSQLPKDRFSAERLKGVDSTLKIQPAELGDSAVYLCASSFRPPGGPGETQYFGPGTRLLVL.